Listed below are T cell receptor beta chains from one sample, sequenced in a study of CD8 T cells in Susac syndrome. TCRdb analysed the immunoSEQ multiplex PCR reads with MiXCR anew, one entry per CDR3 protein. The sample has roughly 110,000 distinct CDR3 sequences, approximately 91% seen once; the top ten hold about 0.14%. Sequencing used CD4+ T cells from PBMCs. The receptors originated from a human donor in good health. Each CDR3 is given with its conserved first and last residue. The D gene is left open where the match is weak. Expanded clones are given a class, and other clones once, few, many or no size at all.

V gene	D gene	CDR3 length	J gene	clone size	CDR3 protein	CDR3 DNA
TRBV7-9	NA	13	TRBJ2-5	NA	CASSLTSRETQYF	TGTGCCAGCAGCTTAACGTCTAGGGAGACCCAGTACTTC
TRBV27	NA	14	TRBJ2-2	NA	CASGRSGTTGELFF	TGTGCCTCAGGGAGATCGGGGACCACCGGGGAGCTGTTTTTT
TRBV3-1	NA	18	TRBJ2-3	NA	CASSQEEGVRVGTDTQYF	TGTGCCAGCAGCCAAGAGGAAGGCGTCCGAGTGGGCACAGATACGCAGTATTTT
TRBV29-1	TRBD2	12	TRBJ2-1	once	CSLELAVDEQFF	TGCAGCTTAGAACTAGCGGTCGATGAGCAGTTCTTC
TRBV5-6	NA	12	TRBJ1-2	NA	CASSNPAYGYTF	TGTGCCAGCAGCAATCCGGCCTATGGCTACACCTTC
TRBV13	NA	15	TRBJ1-1	NA	CASSLRFTGNTEAFF	TGTGCCAGCAGCTTACGGTTCACGGGGAACACTGAAGCTTTCTTT
TRBV20-1	NA	16	TRBJ2-3	NA	CSARDLRGWSTDTQYF	TGCAGTGCTAGAGACCTAAGGGGCTGGAGCACAGATACGCAGTATTTT
TRBV10-3	NA	13	TRBJ1-1	NA	CAISVLTNTEAFF	TGTGCCATCAGTGTCCTGACGAACACTGAAGCTTTCTTT
TRBV3-1	NA	14	TRBJ2-2	once	CASNPGASAGELFF	TGTGCCAGCAACCCGGGGGCCTCGGCCGGGGAGCTGTTTTTT
TRBV6-2/TRBV6-3	TRBD2	16	TRBJ2-3	once	CASSYSTGGWTDTQYF	TGTGCCAGCAGTTACTCGACGGGAGGATGGACAGATACGCAGTATTTT
TRBV29-1	TRBD1	16	TRBJ2-1	NA	CSAPTGTGGPYNEQFF	TGCAGCGCACCGACCGGGACAGGGGGCCCCTACAATGAGCAGTTCTTC
TRBV30	NA	16	TRBJ1-3	NA	CACRPPRLRTGNTIYF	TGTGCCTGTCGACCTCCCAGGCTCAGGACTGGAAACACCATATATTTT
TRBV25-1	NA	12	TRBJ1-5	NA	CASSEGNQPQHF	TGTGCCAGCAGTGAGGGGAATCAGCCCCAGCATTTT
TRBV18	NA	17	TRBJ1-5	once	CASSPPTSGGANQPQHF	TGTGCCAGCTCACCGCCAACCTCCGGGGGAGCAAATCAGCCCCAGCATTTT
TRBV5-4	TRBD2	15	TRBJ2-2	NA	CASRPSAGGTGELFF	TGTGCCAGCCGCCCCTCAGCGGGAGGAACCGGGGAGCTGTTTTTT
TRBV5-1	NA	15	TRBJ1-3	NA	CASSLDGTPGNTIYF	TGCGCCAGCAGCTTGGACGGGACACCAGGAAACACCATATATTTT
TRBV20-1	NA	15	TRBJ2-6	NA	CSAREGSSGANVLTF	TGCAGTGCTAGAGAAGGGAGCTCTGGGGCCAACGTCCTGACTTTC
TRBV5-4	TRBD2	14	TRBJ2-1	NA	CASSSSGGAHEQFF	TGTGCCAGCAGCTCTAGCGGGGGGGCTCATGAGCAGTTCTTC
TRBV6-2/TRBV6-3	TRBD1	14	TRBJ2-7	NA	CASSYQGQGTEQYF	TGTGCCAGCAGTTACCAGGGACAGGGTACCGAGCAGTACTTC
TRBV5-4	NA	13	TRBJ2-7	NA	CASSFMSASEQYF	TGTGCCAGCAGCTTTATGTCCGCCTCCGAGCAGTACTTC
TRBV7-2	NA	14	TRBJ2-7	NA	CASSSDRGAYEQYF	TGTGCCAGCAGCTCGGACAGAGGGGCCTACGAGCAGTACTTC
TRBV19	NA	18	TRBJ1-1	NA	CASLAPGGSMGMNTEAFF	TGTGCCAGTTTGGCCCCCGGGGGCAGCATGGGGATGAACACTGAAGCTTTCTTT
TRBV7-3	NA	13	TRBJ1-3	NA	CASSRGSGNTIYF	TGTGCCAGCAGCCGTGGATCTGGAAACACCATATATTTT
TRBV11-2	NA	14	TRBJ1-1	NA	CASSLSEGNTEAFF	TGTGCCAGCAGCTTGAGTGAAGGTAACACTGAAGCTTTCTTT
TRBV11-1	NA	13	TRBJ2-1	NA	CASSFDRYNEQFF	TGTGCCAGCAGCTTCGATAGATACAATGAGCAGTTCTTC
TRBV3-1	NA	12	TRBJ1-5	NA	CASSHRNQPQHF	TGTGCCAGCAGCCATAGGAATCAGCCCCAGCATTTT
TRBV3-1	NA	13	TRBJ2-7	NA	CASSQGGPGEQYF	TGTGCCAGCAGCCAAGGCGGGCCGGGCGAGCAGTACTTC
TRBV7-9	NA	14	TRBJ2-4	NA	CASSLEGLGDIQYF	TGTGCCAGCAGCTTAGAAGGGCTAGGGGACATTCAGTACTTC
TRBV7-9	TRBD2	18	TRBJ2-7	once	CASSLRGQTSGSSYEQYF	TGTGCCAGCAGCTTAAGGGGCCAAACTAGCGGGAGCTCCTACGAGCAGTACTTC
TRBV7-3	NA	14	TRBJ2-2	NA	CASSVRIDGGELFF	TGTGCCAGCAGCGTACGTATCGACGGCGGGGAGCTGTTTTTT
TRBV19	NA	15	TRBJ2-1	NA	CASSLSERVHNEQFF	TGTGCCAGTAGTCTATCGGAGCGGGTCCACAATGAGCAGTTCTTC
TRBV7-2	TRBD1	16	TRBJ2-2	NA	CASSFETGGLAGELFF	TGTGCCAGCAGCTTTGAGACAGGGGGTTTGGCCGGGGAGCTGTTTTTT
TRBV6-6	NA	11	TRBJ1-4	NA	CASLMNEKLFF	TGTGCCAGCCTAATGAATGAAAAACTGTTTTTT
TRBV10-3	NA	13	TRBJ1-1	NA	CAISEGIGTEAFF	TGTGCCATCAGTGAGGGAATTGGCACTGAAGCTTTCTTT
TRBV18	TRBD1	14	TRBJ2-5	NA	CASSLGQGWQTQYF	TGTGCCAGCTCACTCGGACAGGGTTGGCAGACCCAGTACTTC
TRBV7-2	NA	14	TRBJ1-3	NA	CASSLRSQGNTIYF	TGTGCCAGCAGCTTGCGTTCACAGGGAAACACCATATATTTT
TRBV12-3/TRBV12-4	NA	23	TRBJ2-1	NA	CASSLILRGLLSRDNVYDNEQFF	TGTGCCAGCAGTTTAATACTCCGGGGCCTGTTGTCCAGGGACAACGTGTATGACAATGAGCAGTTCTTC
TRBV29-1	NA	12	TRBJ1-1	NA	CSVAAGRTEAFF	TGCAGCGTTGCGGCAGGGAGGACTGAAGCTTTCTTT
TRBV12-3/TRBV12-4	NA	13	TRBJ2-7	NA	CASSYGALIEQYF	TGTGCCAGCAGTTACGGGGCACTTATCGAGCAGTACTTC
TRBV20-1	TRBD1	15	TRBJ1-2	once	CSAEDAGTGGYGYTF	TGCAGTGCCGAAGACGCCGGGACAGGGGGTTATGGCTACACCTTC
TRBV20-1	TRBD2	13	TRBJ2-1	NA	CSLRGASGNEQFF	TGCAGTCTAAGGGGCGCTAGCGGGAATGAGCAGTTCTTC
TRBV7-2	NA	11	TRBJ2-1	NA	CASSRYNEQFF	TGTGCCAGCAGCCGCTACAATGAGCAGTTCTTC
TRBV10-3	TRBD1	13	TRBJ1-1	NA	CAIRNAGGGEAFF	TGTGCCATCAGAAACGCAGGGGGCGGTGAAGCTTTCTTT
TRBV7-9	TRBD2	18	TRBJ2-2	NA	CASSRTGVREVRTGELFF	TGTGCCAGCAGCCGAACGGGGGTGCGGGAGGTCCGCACCGGGGAGCTGTTTTTT
TRBV28	TRBD1	16	TRBJ2-5	NA	CASSLRLTGGQETQYF	TGTGCCAGCAGTTTACGCCTGACAGGGGGCCAAGAGACCCAGTACTTC
TRBV14	NA	14	TRBJ1-1	NA	CASSQGHLNTEAFF	TGTGCCAGCAGCCAAGGGCACTTGAACACTGAAGCTTTCTTT
TRBV20-1	TRBD2	15	TRBJ2-3	NA	CSARGAGGGTDTQYF	TGCAGTGCTAGGGGTGCGGGAGGAGGGACAGATACGCAGTATTTT
TRBV18	NA	15	TRBJ1-1	once	CASSPQNGANTEAFF	TGTGCCAGCTCACCACAGAACGGGGCGAACACTGAAGCTTTCTTT
TRBV7-9	TRBD2	15	TRBJ2-7	NA	CASSPGLAAPYEQYF	TGTGCCAGCAGCCCAGGTCTAGCGGCTCCCTACGAGCAGTACTTC
TRBV7-2	TRBD2	16	TRBJ2-3	NA	CASSLASGVSTDTQYF	TGTGCCAGCAGCTTAGCTAGCGGGGTTAGCACAGATACGCAGTATTTT
TRBV29-1	NA	13	TRBJ1-5	NA	CSVRDQDHQPQHF	TGCAGCGTTAGGGACCAGGACCATCAGCCCCAGCATTTT